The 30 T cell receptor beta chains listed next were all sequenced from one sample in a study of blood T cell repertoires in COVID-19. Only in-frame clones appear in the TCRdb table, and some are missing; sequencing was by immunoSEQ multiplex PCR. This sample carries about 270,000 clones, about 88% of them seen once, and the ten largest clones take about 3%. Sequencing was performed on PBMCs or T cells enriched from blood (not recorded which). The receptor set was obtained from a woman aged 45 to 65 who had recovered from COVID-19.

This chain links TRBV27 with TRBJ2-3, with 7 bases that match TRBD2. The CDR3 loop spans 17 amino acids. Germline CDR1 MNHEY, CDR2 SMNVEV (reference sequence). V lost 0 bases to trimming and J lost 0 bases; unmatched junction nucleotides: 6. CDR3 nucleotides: TGTGCCAGCAGTTTATCGCCCAGCGGGACTAGCACAGATACGCAGTATTTT. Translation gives CASSLSPSGTSTDTQYF.

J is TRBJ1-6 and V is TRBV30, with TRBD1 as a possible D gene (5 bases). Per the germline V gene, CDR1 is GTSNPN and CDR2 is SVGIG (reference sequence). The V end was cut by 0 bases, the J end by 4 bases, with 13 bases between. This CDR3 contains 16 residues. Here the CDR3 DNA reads TGTGCCTGGAGTGTAATCGTGACAGCGTATAATTCACCCCTCCACTTT. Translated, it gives CAWSVIVTAYNSPLHF.

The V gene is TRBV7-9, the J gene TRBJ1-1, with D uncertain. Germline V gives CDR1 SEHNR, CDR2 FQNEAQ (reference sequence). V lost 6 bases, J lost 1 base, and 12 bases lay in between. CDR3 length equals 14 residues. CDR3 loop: CASSSNTENTEAFF. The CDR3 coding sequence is TGTGCCAGCAGTTCGAATACAGAGAACACTGAAGCTTTCTTT.

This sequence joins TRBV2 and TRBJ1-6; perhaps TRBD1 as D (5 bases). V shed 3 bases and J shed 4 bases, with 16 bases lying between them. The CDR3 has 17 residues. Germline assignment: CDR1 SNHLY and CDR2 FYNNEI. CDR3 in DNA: TGTGCCAGCAGTGAGGGGGGAGGGATCGGATATAATTCACCCCTCCACTTT. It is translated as CASSEGGGIGYNSPLHF.

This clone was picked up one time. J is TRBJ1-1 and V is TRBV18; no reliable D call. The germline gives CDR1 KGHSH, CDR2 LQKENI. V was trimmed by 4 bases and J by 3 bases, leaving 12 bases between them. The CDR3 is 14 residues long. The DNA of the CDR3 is TGTGCCAGCTCACAACAGCGGACTGACACTGAAGCTTTCTTT. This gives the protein CASSQQRTDTEAFF.

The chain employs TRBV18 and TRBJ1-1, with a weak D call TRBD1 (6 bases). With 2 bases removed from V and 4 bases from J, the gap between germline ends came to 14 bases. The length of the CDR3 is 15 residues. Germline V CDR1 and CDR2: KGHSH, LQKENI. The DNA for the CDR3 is TGTGCCAGCTCACCATCTCTGGGGGCGACCACTGAAGCTTTCTTT. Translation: CASSPSLGATTEAFF.

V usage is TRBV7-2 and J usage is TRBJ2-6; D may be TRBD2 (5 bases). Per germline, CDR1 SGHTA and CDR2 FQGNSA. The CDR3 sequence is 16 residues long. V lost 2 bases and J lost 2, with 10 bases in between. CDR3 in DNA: TGTGCCAGCAGCTTACGGGGTAGCGCTGGGGCCAACGTCCTGACTTTC. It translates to CASSLRGSAGANVLTF.

Here the CDR3 DNA reads TGTGCCAGCTCAGGGTTCGTGACTTCGCCTAATGAGCAGTTCTTC. Its protein product is CASSGFVTSPNEQFF. The chain has TRBV18 and TRBJ2-1; D is uncertain. Germline V gene sequence: CDR1 KGHSH, CDR2 LQKENI. Trimming shortened V by 5 bases and J by 7 bases, and 18 bases separated the two germline ends. This CDR3 spans 15 amino acids.

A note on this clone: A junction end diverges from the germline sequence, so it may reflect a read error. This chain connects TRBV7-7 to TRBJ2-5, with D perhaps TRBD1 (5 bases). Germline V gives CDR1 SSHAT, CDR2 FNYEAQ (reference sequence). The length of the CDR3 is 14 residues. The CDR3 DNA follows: TGTGCTAGCAGCTTAGTGGGTAGGGGAGAGACCCAGTACTTC. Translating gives CASSLVGRGETQYF.

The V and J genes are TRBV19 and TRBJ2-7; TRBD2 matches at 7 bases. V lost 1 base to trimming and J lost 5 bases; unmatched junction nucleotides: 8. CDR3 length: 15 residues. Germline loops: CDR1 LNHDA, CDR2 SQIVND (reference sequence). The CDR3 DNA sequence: TGTGCCAGTAGTATAGCGAGCAGGGAGGGGAACGAGCAGTACTTC. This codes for CASSIASREGNEQYF.

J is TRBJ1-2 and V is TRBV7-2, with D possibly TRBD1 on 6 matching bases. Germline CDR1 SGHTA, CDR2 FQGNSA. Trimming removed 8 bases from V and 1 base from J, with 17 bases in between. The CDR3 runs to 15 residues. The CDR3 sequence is CASQGSRGFNYGYTF. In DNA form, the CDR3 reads TGTGCCAGCCAGGGGAGCAGGGGTTTTAACTATGGCTACACCTTC.

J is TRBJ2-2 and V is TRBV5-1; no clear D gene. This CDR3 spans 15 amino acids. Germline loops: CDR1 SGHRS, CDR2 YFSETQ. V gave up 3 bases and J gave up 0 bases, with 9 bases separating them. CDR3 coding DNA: TGCGCCAGCAGCTCTGGTACAACGAACACCGGGGAGCTGTTTTTT. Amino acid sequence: CASSSGTTNTGELFF.

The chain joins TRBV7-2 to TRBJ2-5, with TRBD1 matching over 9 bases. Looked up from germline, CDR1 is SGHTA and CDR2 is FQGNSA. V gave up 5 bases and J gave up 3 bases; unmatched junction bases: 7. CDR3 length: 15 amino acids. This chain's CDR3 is CASSPGQGFEETQYF. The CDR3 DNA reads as TGTGCCAGCAGCCCGGGACAGGGTTTCGAAGAGACCCAGTACTTC.

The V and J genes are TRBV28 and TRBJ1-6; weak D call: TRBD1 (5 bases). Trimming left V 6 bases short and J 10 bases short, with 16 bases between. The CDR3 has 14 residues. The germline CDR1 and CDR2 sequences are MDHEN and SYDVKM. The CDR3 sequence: CASSFPSGSSPLHF. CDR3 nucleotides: TGTGCCAGCAGCTTTCCATCAGGGTCCTCACCCCTCCACTTT. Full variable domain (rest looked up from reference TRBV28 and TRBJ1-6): DVKVTQSSRYLVKRTGEKVFLECVQDMDHENMFWYRQDPGLGLRLIYFSYDVKMKEKGDIPEGYSVSREKKERFSLILESASTNQTSMYLCASSFPSGSSPLHFGNGTRLTVT.

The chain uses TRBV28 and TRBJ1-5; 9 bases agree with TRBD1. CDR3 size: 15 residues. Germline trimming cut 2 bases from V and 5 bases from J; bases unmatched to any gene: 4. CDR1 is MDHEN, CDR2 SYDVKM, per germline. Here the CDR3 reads CASSLLGQGYQPQHF. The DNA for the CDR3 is TGTGCCAGCAGTTTACTGGGACAGGGCTATCAGCCCCAGCATTTT.

For the CDR3, the DNA is TGTGCCAGCAGCCCTTGGACAGGGCCGCCCTATAATTCACCCCTCCACTTT. It specifies CASSPWTGPPYNSPLHF. The gene calls are TRBV7-9 and TRBJ1-6; 8 bases agree with TRBD1. The CDR3 length is 17 residues. The junction had 8 bases not matched to a gene; V was cut back by 5 bases and J by 2 bases. Germline V gene lookup returns CDR1 SEHNR and CDR2 FQNEAQ (reference sequence).

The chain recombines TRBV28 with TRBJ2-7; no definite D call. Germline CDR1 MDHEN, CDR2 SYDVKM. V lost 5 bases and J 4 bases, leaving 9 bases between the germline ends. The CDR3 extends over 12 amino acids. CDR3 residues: CASSISRYEQYF. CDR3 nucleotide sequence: TGTGCCAGCAGTATTTCGAGATACGAGCAGTACTTC.

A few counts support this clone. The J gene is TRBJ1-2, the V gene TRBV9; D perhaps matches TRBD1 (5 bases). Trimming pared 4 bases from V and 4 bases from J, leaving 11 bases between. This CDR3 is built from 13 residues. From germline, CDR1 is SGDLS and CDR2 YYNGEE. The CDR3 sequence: CASSPQGAYGYTF. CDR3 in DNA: TGTGCCAGCAGCCCTCAGGGCGCCTATGGCTACACCTTC.

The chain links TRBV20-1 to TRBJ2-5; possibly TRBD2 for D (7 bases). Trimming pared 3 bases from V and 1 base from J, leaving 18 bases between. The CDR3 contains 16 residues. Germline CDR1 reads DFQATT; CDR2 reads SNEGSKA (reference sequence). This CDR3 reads CSASQGLADIQETQYF. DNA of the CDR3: TGCAGTGCTAGTCAGGGGCTAGCGGATATCCAAGAGACCCAGTACTTC.

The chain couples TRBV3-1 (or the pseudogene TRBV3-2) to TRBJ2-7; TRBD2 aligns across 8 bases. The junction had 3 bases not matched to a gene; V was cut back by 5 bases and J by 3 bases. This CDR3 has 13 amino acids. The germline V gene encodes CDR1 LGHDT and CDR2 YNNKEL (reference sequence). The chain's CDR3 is CASSAGTSYEQYF. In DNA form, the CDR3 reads TGTGCCAGCAGCGCCGGGACTAGCTACGAGCAGTACTTC.

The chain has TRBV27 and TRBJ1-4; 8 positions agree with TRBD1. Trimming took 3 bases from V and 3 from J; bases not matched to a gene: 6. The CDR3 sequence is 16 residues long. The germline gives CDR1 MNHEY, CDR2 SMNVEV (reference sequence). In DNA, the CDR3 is TGTGCCAGCAGTTTCAACAGGGGGAATGCTAATGAAAAACTGTTTTTT. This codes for CASSFNRGNANEKLFF.

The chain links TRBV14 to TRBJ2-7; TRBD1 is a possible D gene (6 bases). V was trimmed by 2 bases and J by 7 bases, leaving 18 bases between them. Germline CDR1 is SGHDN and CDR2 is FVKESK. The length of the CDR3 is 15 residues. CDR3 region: CASSQSQGLRVEQYF. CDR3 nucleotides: TGTGCCAGCAGCCAAAGCCAGGGGTTACGGGTAGAGCAGTACTTC.

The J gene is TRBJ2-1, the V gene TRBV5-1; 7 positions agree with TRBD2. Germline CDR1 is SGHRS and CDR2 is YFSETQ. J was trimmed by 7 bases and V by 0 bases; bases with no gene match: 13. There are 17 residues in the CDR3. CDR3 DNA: TGCGCCAGCAGCTTGGGGGCTAGCGGCCACTTTTTGAATGAGCAGTTCTTC. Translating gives CASSLGASGHFLNEQFF.

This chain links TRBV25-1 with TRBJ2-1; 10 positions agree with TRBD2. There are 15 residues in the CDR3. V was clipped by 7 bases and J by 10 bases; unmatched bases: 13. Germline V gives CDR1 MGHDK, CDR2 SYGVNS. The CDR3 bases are TGTGCCAGCACCCGGAGGCTAGCGGGGGCCTCGGAGCAGTTCTTC. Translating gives CASTRRLAGASEQFF.

CDR3 residues: CAWGTELNTEAFF. The CDR3 DNA is TGTGCCTGGGGGACAGAATTGAACACTGAAGCTTTCTTT. The chain links TRBV30 to TRBJ1-1, with 7 positions matching TRBD1. The V gene end was trimmed by 5 bases and the J gene end by 0 bases; junction bases not matched to a gene: 3. In germline, CDR1 is GTSNPN, CDR2 SVGIG (reference sequence). CDR3 length: 13 residues.

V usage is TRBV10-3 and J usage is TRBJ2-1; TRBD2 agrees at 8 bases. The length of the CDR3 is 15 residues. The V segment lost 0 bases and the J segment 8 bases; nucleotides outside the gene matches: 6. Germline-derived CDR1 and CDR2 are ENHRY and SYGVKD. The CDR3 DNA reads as TGTGCCATCAGTGAGTCCTGGCGGGAGGCGGATGAGCAGTTCTTC. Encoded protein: CAISESWREADEQFF.

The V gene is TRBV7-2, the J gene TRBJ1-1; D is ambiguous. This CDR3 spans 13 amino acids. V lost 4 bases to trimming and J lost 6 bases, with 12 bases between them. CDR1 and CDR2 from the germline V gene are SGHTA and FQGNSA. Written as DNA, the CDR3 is TGTGCCAGCAGCTCCCTGTTCAGGTCTGAAGCTTTCTTT. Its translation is CASSSLFRSEAFF.

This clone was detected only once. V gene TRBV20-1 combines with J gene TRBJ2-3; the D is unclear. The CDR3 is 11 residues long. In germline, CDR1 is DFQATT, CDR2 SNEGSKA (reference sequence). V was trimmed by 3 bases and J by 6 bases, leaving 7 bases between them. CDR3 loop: CSARLGDTQYF. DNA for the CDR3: TGCAGTGCTAGGCTCGGGGATACGCAGTATTTT.

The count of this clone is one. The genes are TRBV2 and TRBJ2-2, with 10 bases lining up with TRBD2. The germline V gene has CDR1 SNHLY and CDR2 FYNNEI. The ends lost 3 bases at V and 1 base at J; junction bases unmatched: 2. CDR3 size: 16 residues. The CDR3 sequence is CASSDLAGENTGELFF. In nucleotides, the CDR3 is TGTGCCAGCAGTGATCTAGCGGGAGAGAACACCGGGGAGCTGTTTTTT.

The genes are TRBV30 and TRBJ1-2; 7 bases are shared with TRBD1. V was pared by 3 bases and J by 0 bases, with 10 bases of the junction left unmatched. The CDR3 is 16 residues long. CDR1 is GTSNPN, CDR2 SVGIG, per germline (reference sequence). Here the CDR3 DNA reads TGTGCCTGGAGGGCGACAGGGACCAGAGCTAACTATGGCTACACCTTC. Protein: CAWRATGTRANYGYTF.